The sequence of this T cell receptor (beta chain) was determined in a study of T cells after somatic rescue of genetic block. Some clones are missing from TCRdb's copy, which holds only in-frame ones; the method was immunoSEQ multiplex PCR. The data show some 9,100 clones, with 70% to 75% seen just once and around a fifth held by the top ten. Germline V gives CDR1 SGHAT, CDR2 FQNNGV. This CDR3 has 16 amino acids. The V end lost 4 bases, the J end lost 4 bases, and 19 bases lay between the germline ends. A few counts support this clone. The genes are TRBV11-2 and TRBJ1-2; D is unclear. The sequencing sample was made of peripheral blood mononuclear cells (PBMCs). The TCR originated in a boy younger than 18. In DNA form, the CDR3 reads TGTGCCAGCAGCTCCTCTCAGTGGGCTCCCAGCTATGGCTACACCTTC. Amino acid sequence: CASSSSQWAPSYGYTF.